The T cell receptor beta chain described here comes from a study of regulatory T cells in long-lasting Graves disease. General study results and limits: Sample size was small, which may have lowered accuracy.

This clonotype was seen ten or more times. Its antigen is not known. Arm-PCR of CDR3 regions and iRepertoire HTBI primers were used to build TCR beta libraries. MiXCR, run by TCRdb on the multiplex PCR reads, gives a single entry per CDR3 protein. This sample has over 200,000 distinct CDR3 sequences, with about 17% found just once. Time point in this sample: newly diagnosed GD, antithyroid drugs for less than 3 months. PBMC RNA was the source of the TCR library. American Thyroid Association guidelines served as the basis for diagnosing Graves' disease. Germline loops: CDR1 SGHKS, CDR2 YYEKEE (reference sequence). Losses at the gene ends were 4 bases for V and 0 bases for J; bases not matched to a gene: 6. The CDR3 consists of 15 residues. In addition, the sample was reused for a study of T cells in Graves' hyperthyroidism and ophthalmopathy. That work states: These patients, aged 18 to 65, had recently diagnosed hyperthyroidism lasting under 2 months.

The material sequenced was peripheral blood mononuclear cells (PBMCs), taken at new diagnosis, from a patient treated with antithyroid drugs. The receptor was derived from a woman in her thirties with Graves disease. V and J are TRBV5-5 and TRBJ1-2, with 7 bases lining up with TRBD1. The CDR3 DNA sequence: TGTGCCAGCAGCCCGGACAGGCGACCTAACTATGGCTACACCTTC. Translation: CASSPDRRPNYGYTF.